Each of the 8 T cell receptor beta chains below was sequenced from the same sample in a study of blood T cell repertoires in COVID-19. The repertoire was sequenced with immunoSEQ multiplex PCR; TCRdb's copy has only in-frame clones and lacks some. The sample carries 75,000 to 100,000 clones, roughly 80% recorded once. The sequenced material came from peripheral blood. Receptor source: a man between 60 and 75 years old with acute or convalescent COVID-19.

This clone occurred a few times. This chain connects TRBV7-2 to TRBJ2-7, with D possibly TRBD2 on 5 matching bases. Trimming cost V 3 bases and J 1 base, with 7 bases left between them. Germline CDR1 SGHTA, CDR2 FQGNSA. The CDR3 totals 13 residues. The CDR3 sequence: CASSFGLSYEQYF. The CDR3 DNA reads TGTGCCAGCAGCTTCGGACTTTCCTACGAGCAGTACTTC.

The chain's CDR3 is CASSIGGQTMSNTF. CDR3 sequence (DNA): TGTGCCAGTAGTATAGGGGGACAGACTATGTCCAACACCTTC. The rearrangement joins TRBV19 to TRBJ1-2, with 7 bases lining up with TRBD1. V shed 1 base and J 12 bases; nucleotides not matched to a gene: 11. This CDR3 is 14 amino acids long. Looked up from germline, CDR1 is LNHDA and CDR2 is SQIVND (reference sequence).

The chain employs TRBV7-2 and TRBJ1-6, with D perhaps TRBD1 (5 bases). The germline gives CDR1 SGHTA, CDR2 FQGNSA. V lost 2 bases, J lost 7 bases, and 18 bases lay in between. This CDR3 contains 17 residues. In DNA form, the CDR3 reads TGTGCCAGCAGCTTAAGGTTCAGGGCGATGGAGAATTCACCCCTCCACTTT. It is translated as CASSLRFRAMENSPLHF.

The rearrangement uses TRBV19 and TRBJ2-2; 11 positions agree with TRBD1. J gave up 0 bases and V 4 bases, and 1 base lay outside the gene matches. CDR3 size: 16 residues. Per germline, CDR1 LNHDA and CDR2 SQIVND (reference sequence). Here the CDR3 DNA reads TGTGCCAGTAGTAGGGGACAGGGGGCGAACACCGGGGAGCTGTTTTTT. Its translation: CASSRGQGANTGELFF.

This clone was detected only a few times. This chain connects TRBV6-5 to TRBJ1-5, with 10 bases lining up with TRBD1. CDR1 and CDR2 (germline): MNHEY, SVGAGI. The trim removed 4 bases at V and 6 bases at J, leaving 3 bases unmatched. This CDR3 comprises 14 residues. The CDR3 nucleotides read TGTGCCAGCAGTTTAGACAGGGGGCTTCAGCCCCAGCATTTT. Translated: CASSLDRGLQPQHF.

V and J are TRBV9 and TRBJ1-5; 10 bases map to TRBD1. This CDR3 has 15 residues. Germline lookup yields CDR1 SGDLS and CDR2 YYNGEE. The J segment lost 5 bases and the V segment lost 3 bases, leaving 5 bases of the junction unmatched. The CDR3 sequence is CASSAGTGEYQPQHF. The DNA for the CDR3 is TGTGCCAGCAGCGCCGGGACAGGGGAATATCAGCCCCAGCATTTT.

This chain joins TRBV18 and TRBJ1-2; no firm D call. Germline CDR1 and CDR2: KGHSH and LQKENI. This CDR3 region has 15 residues. Trimming cost V 2 bases and J 8 bases, with 18 bases left between them. The DNA of the CDR3 is TGTGCCAGCTCACCAACTGATCGTCCGGAGGAGGGCTACACCTTC. Its translation: CASSPTDRPEEGYTF.

The gene calls are TRBV7-2 and TRBJ1-2; 10 nucleotides align to TRBD1. This CDR3 region has 15 residues. Germline V CDR1 and CDR2: SGHTA, FQGNSA. The V and J ends lost 3 bases and 3 bases, in that order; junction bases with no gene match: 4. In nucleotides, the CDR3 is TGTGCCAGCAGCTTTGGGACAGGGGAACACTATGGCTACACCTTC. This gives the protein CASSFGTGEHYGYTF. The full variable domain, completed using reference TRBV7-2 and TRBJ1-2, is GAGVSQSPSNKVTEKGKDVELRCDPISGHTALYWYRQSLGQGLEFLIYFQGNSAPDKSGLPSDRFSAERTGGSVSTLTIQRTQQEDSAVYLCASSFGTGEHYGYTFGSGTRLTVV.